This T cell receptor beta chain was sequenced during a study of cytomegalovirus exposure and HLA in healthy donors. It was with 60 Vbeta and 13 Jbeta primers that the PCR ran. TCRdb's copy holds only in-frame clones and misses some; the assay was immunoSEQ multiplex PCR. The table has roughly 200,000 clones, approximately 78% seen once. Notes on this clone: Its specificity is unknown.

Study outcomes and limitations: Immune exposure information comprised only CMV serostatus. A later analysis, which compared TCR beta chains of equal frequency, found the HLA-associated ones more clonally expanded.

This clonotype was sampled from a woman aged 40 to 50 in good health and CMV-seronegative. The specimen was PBMCs.

CDR3 bases: TGTGCCACAAGGGGACAGGGGGGTCCCTTTAGTGAAAAACTGTTTTTT. Amino acids: CATRGQGGPFSEKLFF. The rearrangement uses TRBV2 and TRBJ1-4, with 11 bases aligning to TRBD1. The CDR3 consists of 16 residues. The ends lost 10 bases at V and 7 bases at J; junction bases unmatched: 14. The V gene's germline CDR1 is SNHLY and CDR2 FYNNEI.